The rows below give T cell receptor beta chains drawn from one sample of a study of blood T cell repertoires in COVID-19. The assay was immunoSEQ multiplex PCR, and TCRdb's table has in-frame clones only and misses some. The sample has over 120,000 clones, 70% to 90% seen once. Sequenced sample: peripheral blood. The receptors stem from a man in his sixties or seventies with acute or convalescent COVID-19. The CDR3 runs from the conserved cysteine through the conserved F or W. The order of the fields is clone size, D gene, CDR3 length, J gene, V gene, CDR3 protein, CDR3 DNA. The D gene is left open where the match is weak. Size is stated for part of the rows, as once, few or many counts, or as a class when the clone is expanded.

clone_size: -
d_call: TRBD2
cdr3_length: 14
j_call: TRBJ2-7
v_call: TRBV24-1
cdr3_aa: CATSAAGGSYEQYF
cdr3_nt: TGTGCCACCAGTGCGGCGGGAGGGTCCTACGAGCAGTACTTC

clone_size: -
d_call: TRBD1
cdr3_length: 12
j_call: TRBJ2-5
v_call: TRBV29-1
cdr3_aa: CSVGQGEETQYF
cdr3_nt: TGCAGCGTTGGACAGGGGGAGGAGACCCAGTACTTC

clone_size: -
d_call: TRBD1
cdr3_length: 13
j_call: TRBJ2-7
v_call: TRBV5-1
cdr3_aa: CASRDRGLYEQYF
cdr3_nt: TGCGCCAGCCGGGACAGGGGCCTCTACGAGCAGTACTTC

clone_size: -
d_call: -
cdr3_length: 15
j_call: TRBJ1-4
v_call: TRBV9
cdr3_aa: CASSVEGATNEKLFF
cdr3_nt: TGTGCCAGCAGCGTAGAGGGAGCAACTAATGAAAAACTGTTTTTT

clone_size: -
d_call: TRBD2
cdr3_length: 15
j_call: TRBJ2-7
v_call: TRBV5-1
cdr3_aa: CASSLEAGGPGEQYF
cdr3_nt: TGCGCCAGCAGCTTGGAAGCGGGAGGGCCCGGGGAGCAGTACTTC

clone_size: -
d_call: TRBD2
cdr3_length: 15
j_call: TRBJ2-7
v_call: TRBV3-1/TRBV3-2
cdr3_aa: CASSPSGGGAYEQYF
cdr3_nt: TGTGCCAGCAGCCCATCGGGAGGAGGGGCCTACGAGCAGTACTTC

clone_size: -
d_call: -
cdr3_length: 14
j_call: TRBJ1-1
v_call: TRBV7-9
cdr3_aa: CASSLGQMNTEAFF
cdr3_nt: TGTGCCAGCAGCTTAGGACAGATGAACACTGAAGCTTTCTTT

clone_size: few
d_call: -
cdr3_length: 15
j_call: TRBJ1-4
v_call: TRBV2
cdr3_aa: CASSVSGTTNEKLFF
cdr3_nt: TGTGCCAGCAGTGTCTCAGGGACAACTAATGAAAAACTGTTTTTT

clone_size: -
d_call: -
cdr3_length: 12
j_call: TRBJ1-2
v_call: TRBV6-1
cdr3_aa: CASSEARVGYTF
cdr3_nt: TGTGCCAGCAGTGAAGCTCGGGTCGGCTACACCTTC

clone_size: -
d_call: TRBD2
cdr3_length: 15
j_call: TRBJ2-1
v_call: TRBV3-1/TRBV3-2
cdr3_aa: CASSQLAGGNNEQFF
cdr3_nt: TGTGCCAGCAGCCAACTAGCGGGGGGGAACAATGAGCAGTTCTTC

clone_size: -
d_call: -
cdr3_length: 15
j_call: TRBJ1-1
v_call: TRBV27
cdr3_aa: CASAKIEAGGTEAFF
cdr3_nt: TGTGCCAGCGCAAAAATCGAGGCCGGGGGGACTGAAGCTTTCTTT

clone_size: -
d_call: -
cdr3_length: 14
j_call: TRBJ1-4
v_call: TRBV19
cdr3_aa: CASSIAGSNEKLFF
cdr3_nt: TGTGCCAGTAGTATAGCCGGGAGTAATGAAAAACTGTTTTTT

clone_size: -
d_call: -
cdr3_length: 14
j_call: TRBJ1-6
v_call: TRBV21-1
cdr3_aa: CASWEGPAGSPLHF
cdr3_nt: TGTGCCAGCTGGGAAGGGCCGGCGGGTTCACCCCTCCACTTT

clone_size: -
d_call: TRBD2
cdr3_length: 17
j_call: TRBJ2-1
v_call: TRBV27
cdr3_aa: CASSLGIGTSIGNEQFF
cdr3_nt: TGTGCCAGCAGTTTAGGAATAGGGACTAGTATAGGCAATGAGCAGTTCTTC

clone_size: -
d_call: TRBD2
cdr3_length: 14
j_call: TRBJ2-4
v_call: TRBV5-6
cdr3_aa: CASSLGLAGNIQYF
cdr3_nt: TGTGCCAGCAGCCTGGGACTAGCGGGGAACATTCAGTACTTC

clone_size: few
d_call: -
cdr3_length: 16
j_call: TRBJ1-6
v_call: TRBV5-5
cdr3_aa: CASSLGASSYNSPLHF
cdr3_nt: TGTGCCAGCAGCCTCGGAGCGAGCTCCTATAATTCACCCCTCCACTTT

clone_size: few
d_call: -
cdr3_length: 15
j_call: TRBJ1-1
v_call: TRBV13
cdr3_aa: CASSYSYRDVTEAFF
cdr3_nt: TGTGCCAGCAGCTATTCCTACAGGGACGTTACTGAAGCTTTCTTT

clone_size: -
d_call: -
cdr3_length: 13
j_call: TRBJ2-1
v_call: TRBV11-2
cdr3_aa: CASSLLRTGNQFF
cdr3_nt: TGTGCCAGCAGCTTACTTCGTACAGGTAACCAGTTCTTC

clone_size: -
d_call: -
cdr3_length: 17
j_call: TRBJ1-2
v_call: TRBV3-1/TRBV3-2
cdr3_aa: CASSSGFNSDPNYGYTF
cdr3_nt: TGTGCCAGTAGTTCAGGGTTCAATAGTGACCCTAACTATGGCTACACCTTC

clone_size: -
d_call: TRBD1
cdr3_length: 14
j_call: TRBJ1-5
v_call: TRBV18
cdr3_aa: CASSQGQGNQPQHF
cdr3_nt: TGTGCCAGCTCACAGGGACAGGGCAATCAGCCCCAGCATTTT

clone_size: -
d_call: TRBD1
cdr3_length: 13
j_call: TRBJ2-7
v_call: TRBV28
cdr3_aa: CASRRGQTYEQYF
cdr3_nt: TGTGCCAGCAGAAGGGGACAGACCTACGAGCAGTACTTC

clone_size: -
d_call: -
cdr3_length: 13
j_call: TRBJ2-3
v_call: TRBV2
cdr3_aa: CASSDRGTDTQYF
cdr3_nt: TGTGCCAGCAGTGACCGGGGAACAGATACGCAGTATTTT

clone_size: once
d_call: -
cdr3_length: 15
j_call: TRBJ1-2
v_call: TRBV2
cdr3_aa: CASRDLGGELIGYTF
cdr3_nt: TGTGCCAGCAGAGACCTTGGAGGGGAATTGATCGGCTACACCTTC

clone_size: -
d_call: -
cdr3_length: 15
j_call: TRBJ1-3
v_call: TRBV5-1
cdr3_aa: CASRAGDNSGNTIYF
cdr3_nt: TGCGCCAGCAGGGCAGGGGATAACTCTGGAAACACCATATATTTT

clone_size: once
d_call: -
cdr3_length: 15
j_call: TRBJ1-1
v_call: TRBV7-8
cdr3_aa: CASSATGQGWTEAFF
cdr3_nt: TGTGCCAGCAGCGCAACCGGTCAGGGGTGGACTGAAGCTTTCTTT

clone_size: -
d_call: -
cdr3_length: 14
j_call: TRBJ1-1
v_call: TRBV5-4
cdr3_aa: CASSLGRGNTEAFF
cdr3_nt: TGTGCCAGCAGCTTGGGCAGGGGCAACACTGAAGCTTTCTTT

clone_size: -
d_call: -
cdr3_length: 13
j_call: TRBJ2-3
v_call: TRBV4-2
cdr3_aa: CASSQDQRDTQYF
cdr3_nt: TGTGCCAGCAGCCAAGATCAGCGGGATACGCAGTATTTT

clone_size: -
d_call: TRBD2
cdr3_length: 16
j_call: TRBJ2-2
v_call: TRBV27
cdr3_aa: CASSLSLAGVTGELFF
cdr3_nt: TGTGCCAGCAGTTTAAGTCTAGCGGGAGTCACCGGGGAGCTGTTTTTT

clone_size: -
d_call: -
cdr3_length: 14
j_call: TRBJ2-3
v_call: TRBV28
cdr3_aa: CASSSSRQTDTQYF
cdr3_nt: TGTGCCAGCAGTTCCTCCAGACAAACAGATACGCAGTATTTT

clone_size: -
d_call: TRBD1
cdr3_length: 15
j_call: TRBJ1-5
v_call: TRBV19
cdr3_aa: CASKMGGQGPQPQHF
cdr3_nt: TGTGCCAGTAAGATGGGCGGACAGGGGCCACAGCCCCAGCATTTT

clone_size: few
d_call: -
cdr3_length: 13
j_call: TRBJ1-3
v_call: TRBV12-3/TRBV12-4
cdr3_aa: CASSLLQGHTIYF
cdr3_nt: TGTGCCAGCAGTTTATTACAGGGACACACCATATATTTT

clone_size: -
d_call: TRBD1
cdr3_length: 15
j_call: TRBJ1-2
v_call: TRBV6-5
cdr3_aa: CASGNRGQAPYGYTF
cdr3_nt: TGTGCCAGCGGAAATAGGGGACAGGCCCCCTATGGCTACACCTTC

clone_size: -
d_call: TRBD2
cdr3_length: 15
j_call: TRBJ2-1
v_call: TRBV7-7
cdr3_aa: CASSSGTSAYNEQFF
cdr3_nt: TGTGCCAGCAGCTCCGGGACTAGTGCCTACAATGAGCAGTTCTTC

clone_size: -
d_call: TRBD2
cdr3_length: 13
j_call: TRBJ2-7
v_call: TRBV11-2
cdr3_aa: CASSLGEGYEQYF
cdr3_nt: TGTGCCAGCAGCTTAGGGGAGGGCTACGAGCAGTACTTC

clone_size: -
d_call: -
cdr3_length: 13
j_call: TRBJ1-6
v_call: TRBV27
cdr3_aa: CASSPYSNSPLHF
cdr3_nt: TGTGCCAGCAGTCCTTACAGTAATTCACCCCTCCACTTT

clone_size: -
d_call: -
cdr3_length: 13
j_call: TRBJ1-3
v_call: TRBV10-3
cdr3_aa: CASYPTAGNTIYF
cdr3_nt: TGTGCCTCCTACCCGACAGCCGGAAACACCATATATTTT

clone_size: -
d_call: TRBD1
cdr3_length: 15
j_call: TRBJ1-1
v_call: TRBV5-6
cdr3_aa: CASSLVGTGGTEAFF
cdr3_nt: TGTGCCAGCAGCTTGGTAGGGACAGGGGGCACTGAAGCTTTCTTT

clone_size: once
d_call: -
cdr3_length: 17
j_call: TRBJ1-1
v_call: TRBV28
cdr3_aa: CASRNDGGGGGNTEAFF
cdr3_nt: TGTGCCAGCAGGAATGACGGAGGAGGCGGTGGAAACACTGAAGCTTTCTTT

clone_size: -
d_call: -
cdr3_length: 11
j_call: TRBJ2-1
v_call: TRBV10-3
cdr3_aa: CAISDGGKQFF
cdr3_nt: TGTGCCATCAGTGACGGGGGAAAGCAGTTCTTC

clone_size: -
d_call: -
cdr3_length: 12
j_call: TRBJ1-6
v_call: TRBV6-2/TRBV6-3
cdr3_aa: CASSYTVSPLHF
cdr3_nt: TGTGCCAGCAGTTACACGGTTTCACCCCTCCACTTT

clone_size: few
d_call: TRBD1
cdr3_length: 15
j_call: TRBJ2-7
v_call: TRBV3-1/TRBV3-2
cdr3_aa: CASSQESTGSYEQYF
cdr3_nt: TGTGCCAGCAGCCAAGAGTCGACAGGGTCCTACGAGCAGTACTTC